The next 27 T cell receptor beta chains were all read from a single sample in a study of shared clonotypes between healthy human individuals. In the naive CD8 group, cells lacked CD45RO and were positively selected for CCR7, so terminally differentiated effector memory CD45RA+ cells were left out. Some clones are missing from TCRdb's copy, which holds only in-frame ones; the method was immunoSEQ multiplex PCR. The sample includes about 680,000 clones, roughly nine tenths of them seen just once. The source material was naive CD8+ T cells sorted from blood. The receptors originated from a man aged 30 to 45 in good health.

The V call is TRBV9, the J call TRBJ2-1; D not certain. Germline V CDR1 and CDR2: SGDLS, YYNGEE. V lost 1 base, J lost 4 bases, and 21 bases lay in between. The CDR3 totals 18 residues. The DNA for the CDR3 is TGTGCCAGCAGCGTAAGCCTGACGACGCCGACACCTTACAATGAGCAGTTCTTC. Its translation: CASSVSLTTPTPYNEQFF.

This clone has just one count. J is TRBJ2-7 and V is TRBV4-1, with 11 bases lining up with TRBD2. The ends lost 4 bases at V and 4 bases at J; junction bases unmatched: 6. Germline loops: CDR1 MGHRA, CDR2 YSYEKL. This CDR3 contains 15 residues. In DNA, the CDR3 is TGCGCCAGCAGCCCCCAACTAGCGGGAGTGTACGAGCAGTACTTC. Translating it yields CASSPQLAGVYEQYF.

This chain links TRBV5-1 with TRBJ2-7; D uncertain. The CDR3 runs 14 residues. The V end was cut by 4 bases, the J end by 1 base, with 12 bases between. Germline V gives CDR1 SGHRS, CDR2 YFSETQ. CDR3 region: CASSLLGISYEQYF. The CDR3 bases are TGCGCCAGCAGCCTTCTTGGTATTTCCTACGAGCAGTACTTC.

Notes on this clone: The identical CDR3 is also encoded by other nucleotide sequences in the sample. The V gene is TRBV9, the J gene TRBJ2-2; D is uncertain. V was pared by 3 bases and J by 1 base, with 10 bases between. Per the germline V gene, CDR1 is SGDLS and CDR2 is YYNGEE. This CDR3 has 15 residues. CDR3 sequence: CASSALTVNTGELFF. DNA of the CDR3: TGTGCCAGCAGCGCCCTAACAGTGAACACCGGGGAGCTGTTTTTT. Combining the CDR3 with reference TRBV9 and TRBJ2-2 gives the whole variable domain DSGVTQTPKHLITATGQRVTLRCSPRSGDLSVYWYQQSLDQGLQFLIQYYNGEERAKGNILERFSAQQFPDLHSELNLSSLELGDSALYFCASSALTVNTGELFFGEGSRLTVL.

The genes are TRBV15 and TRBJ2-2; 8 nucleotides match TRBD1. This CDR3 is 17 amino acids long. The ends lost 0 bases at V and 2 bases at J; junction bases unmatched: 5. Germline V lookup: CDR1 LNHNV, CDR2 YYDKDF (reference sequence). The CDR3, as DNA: TGTGCCACCAGCAGAGATCCGGACAGGGTAAACACCGGGGAGCTGTTTTTT. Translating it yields CATSRDPDRVNTGELFF.

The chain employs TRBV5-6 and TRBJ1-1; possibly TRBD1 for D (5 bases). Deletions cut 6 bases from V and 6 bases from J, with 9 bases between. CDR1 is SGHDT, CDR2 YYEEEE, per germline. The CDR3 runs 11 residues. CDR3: CASTWGAEAFF. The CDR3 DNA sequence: TGTGCCAGCACTTGGGGGGCTGAAGCTTTCTTT.

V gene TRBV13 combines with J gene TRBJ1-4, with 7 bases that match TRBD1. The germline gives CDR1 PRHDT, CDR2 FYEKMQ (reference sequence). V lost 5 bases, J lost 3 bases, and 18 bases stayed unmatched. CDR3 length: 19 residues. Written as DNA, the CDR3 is TGTGCCAGCAGCCTCGGGGGCCAAGGGGGCTTAGTAGCTAATGAAAAACTGTTTTTT. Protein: CASSLGGQGGLVANEKLFF.

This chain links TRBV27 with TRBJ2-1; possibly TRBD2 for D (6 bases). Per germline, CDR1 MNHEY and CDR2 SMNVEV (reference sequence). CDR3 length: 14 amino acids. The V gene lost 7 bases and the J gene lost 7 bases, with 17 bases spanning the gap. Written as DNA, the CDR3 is TGTGCCAGCACACCGGGACTTATGGTGAATGAGCAGTTCTTC. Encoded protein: CASTPGLMVNEQFF.

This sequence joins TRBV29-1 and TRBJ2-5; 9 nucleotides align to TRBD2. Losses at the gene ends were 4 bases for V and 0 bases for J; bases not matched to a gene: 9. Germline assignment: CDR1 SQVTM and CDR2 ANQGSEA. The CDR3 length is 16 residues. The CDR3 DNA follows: TGCAGCGTTGTAGGTTTAGCGGGGGAGTACCAAGAGACCCAGTACTTC. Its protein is CSVVGLAGEYQETQYF.

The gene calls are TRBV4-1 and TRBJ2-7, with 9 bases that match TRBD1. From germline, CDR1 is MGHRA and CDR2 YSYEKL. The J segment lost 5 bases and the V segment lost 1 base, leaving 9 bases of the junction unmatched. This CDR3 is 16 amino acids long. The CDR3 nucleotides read TGCGCCAGCAGCCAAGTGGTTGGACAGGGGTCTGACGAGCAGTACTTC. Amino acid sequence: CASSQVVGQGSDEQYF.

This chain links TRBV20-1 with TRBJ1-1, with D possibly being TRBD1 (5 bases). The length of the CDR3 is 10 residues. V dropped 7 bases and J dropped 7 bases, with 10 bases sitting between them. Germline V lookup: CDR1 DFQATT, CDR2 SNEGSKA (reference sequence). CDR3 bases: TGCAGTGTCCCGGGGGGTGAAGCTTTCTTT. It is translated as CSVPGGEAFF.

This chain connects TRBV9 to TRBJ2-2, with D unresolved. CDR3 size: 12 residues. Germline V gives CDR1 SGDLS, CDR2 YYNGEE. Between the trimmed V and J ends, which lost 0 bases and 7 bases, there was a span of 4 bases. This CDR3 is CASSVDDGELFF. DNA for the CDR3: TGTGCCAGCAGCGTAGACGACGGGGAGCTGTTTTTT.

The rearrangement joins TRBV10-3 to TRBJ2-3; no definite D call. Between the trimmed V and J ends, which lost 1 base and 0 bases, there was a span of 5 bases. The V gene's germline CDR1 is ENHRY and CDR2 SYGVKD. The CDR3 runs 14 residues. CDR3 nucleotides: TGTGCCATCAGTGAGTTATCTAGCACAGATACGCAGTATTTT. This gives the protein CAISELSSTDTQYF.

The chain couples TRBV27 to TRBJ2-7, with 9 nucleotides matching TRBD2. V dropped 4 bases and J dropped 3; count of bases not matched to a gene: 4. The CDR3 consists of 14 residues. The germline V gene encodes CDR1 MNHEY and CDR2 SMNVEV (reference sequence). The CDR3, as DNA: TGTGCCAGCAGTTCACTAGCGGGTATCTACGAGCAGTACTTC. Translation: CASSSLAGIYEQYF.

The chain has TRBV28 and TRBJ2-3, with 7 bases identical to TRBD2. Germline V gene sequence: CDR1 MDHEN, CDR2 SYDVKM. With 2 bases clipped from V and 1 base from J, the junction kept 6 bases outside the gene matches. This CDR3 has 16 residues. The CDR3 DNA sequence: TGTGCCAGCAGTTTAGGGGCTAGCGGCCGCACAGATACGCAGTATTTT. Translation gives CASSLGASGRTDTQYF.

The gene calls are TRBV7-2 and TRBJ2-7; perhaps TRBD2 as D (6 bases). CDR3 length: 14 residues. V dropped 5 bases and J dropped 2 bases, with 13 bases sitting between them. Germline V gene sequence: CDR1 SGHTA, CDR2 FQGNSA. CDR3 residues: CASSGDSETYEQYF. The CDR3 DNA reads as TGTGCCAGCAGCGGGGACTCCGAGACCTACGAGCAGTACTTC.

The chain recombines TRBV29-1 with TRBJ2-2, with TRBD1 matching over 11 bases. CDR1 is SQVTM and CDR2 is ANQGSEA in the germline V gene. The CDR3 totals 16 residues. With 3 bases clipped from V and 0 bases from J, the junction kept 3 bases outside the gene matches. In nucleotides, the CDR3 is TGCAGCGTTGACCCGGGACAGGGGGCGAACACCGGGGAGCTGTTTTTT. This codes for CSVDPGQGANTGELFF.

The CDR3 protein is CASSARRAVTEAFF. The CDR3 region has the DNA TGTGCCAGCAGCGCACGAAGGGCGGTCACTGAAGCTTTCTTT. The genes are TRBV7-9 and TRBJ1-1; unclear D gene. Germline lookup yields CDR1 SEHNR and CDR2 FQNEAQ (reference sequence). V was clipped by 5 bases and J by 4 bases, with 14 bases between them. CDR3 size: 14 residues.

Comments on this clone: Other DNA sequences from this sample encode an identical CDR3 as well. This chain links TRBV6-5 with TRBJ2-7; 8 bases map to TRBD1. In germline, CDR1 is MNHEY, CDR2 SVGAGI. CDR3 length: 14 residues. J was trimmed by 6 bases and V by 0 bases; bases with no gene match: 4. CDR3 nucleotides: TGTGCCAGCAGTTACTCCGGGACAGGTGGCGAGCAGTACTTC. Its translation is CASSYSGTGGEQYF.

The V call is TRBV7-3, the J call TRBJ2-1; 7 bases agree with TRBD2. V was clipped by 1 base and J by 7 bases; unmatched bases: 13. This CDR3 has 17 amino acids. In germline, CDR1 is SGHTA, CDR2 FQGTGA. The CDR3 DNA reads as TGTGCCAGCAGCTTAAACGTCGGCCGGAGCGGGATAAATGAGCAGTTCTTC. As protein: CASSLNVGRSGINEQFF.

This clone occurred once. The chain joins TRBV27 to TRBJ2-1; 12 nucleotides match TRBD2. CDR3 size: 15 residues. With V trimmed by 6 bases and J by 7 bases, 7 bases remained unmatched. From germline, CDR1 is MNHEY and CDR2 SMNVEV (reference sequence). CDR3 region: CASRTGLAGLNEQFF. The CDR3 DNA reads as TGTGCCAGCAGGACCGGACTAGCGGGATTAAATGAGCAGTTCTTC.

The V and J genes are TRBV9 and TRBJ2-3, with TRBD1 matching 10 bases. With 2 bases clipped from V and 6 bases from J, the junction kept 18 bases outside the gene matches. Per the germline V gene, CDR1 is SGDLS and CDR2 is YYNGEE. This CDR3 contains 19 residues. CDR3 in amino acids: CASSVGTGVSTTFMDTQYF. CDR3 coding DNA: TGTGCCAGCAGCGTCGGGACAGGGGTCTCAACGACCTTCATGGATACGCAGTATTTT.

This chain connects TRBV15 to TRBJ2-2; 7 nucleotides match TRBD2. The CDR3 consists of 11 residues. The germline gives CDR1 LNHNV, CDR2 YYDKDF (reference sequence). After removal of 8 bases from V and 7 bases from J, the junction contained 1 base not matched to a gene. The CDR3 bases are TGTGCCACCCGGGGGGTCGGGGAGCTGTTTTTT. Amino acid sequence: CATRGVGELFF.

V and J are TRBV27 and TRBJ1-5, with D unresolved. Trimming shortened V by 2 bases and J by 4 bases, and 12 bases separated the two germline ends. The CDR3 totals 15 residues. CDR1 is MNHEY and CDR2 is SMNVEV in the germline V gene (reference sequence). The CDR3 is CASSLVGQPNQPQHF. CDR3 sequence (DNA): TGTGCCAGCAGTTTAGTCGGGCAGCCGAATCAGCCCCAGCATTTT.

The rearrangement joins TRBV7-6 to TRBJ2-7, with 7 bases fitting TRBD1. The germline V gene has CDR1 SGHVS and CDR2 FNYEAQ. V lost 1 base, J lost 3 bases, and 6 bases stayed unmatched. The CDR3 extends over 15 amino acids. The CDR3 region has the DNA TGTGCCAGCAGCTTAGGGGACAGTCGGGTCTACGAGCAGTACTTC. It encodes CASSLGDSRVYEQYF.

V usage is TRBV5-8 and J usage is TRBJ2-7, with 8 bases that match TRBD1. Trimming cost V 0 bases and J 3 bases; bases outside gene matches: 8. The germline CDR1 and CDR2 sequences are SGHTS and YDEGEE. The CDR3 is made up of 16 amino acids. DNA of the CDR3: TGTGCCAGCAGCTTGGGACCCGGGACAGGCTTCTACGAGCAGTACTTC. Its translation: CASSLGPGTGFYEQYF.

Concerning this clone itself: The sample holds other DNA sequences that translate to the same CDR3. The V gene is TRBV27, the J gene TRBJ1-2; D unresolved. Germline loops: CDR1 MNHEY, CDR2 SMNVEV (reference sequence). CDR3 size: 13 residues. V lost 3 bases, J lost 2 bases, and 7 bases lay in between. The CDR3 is CASSFGQNYGYTF. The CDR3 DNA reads TGTGCCAGCAGTTTTGGCCAAAACTATGGCTACACCTTC.